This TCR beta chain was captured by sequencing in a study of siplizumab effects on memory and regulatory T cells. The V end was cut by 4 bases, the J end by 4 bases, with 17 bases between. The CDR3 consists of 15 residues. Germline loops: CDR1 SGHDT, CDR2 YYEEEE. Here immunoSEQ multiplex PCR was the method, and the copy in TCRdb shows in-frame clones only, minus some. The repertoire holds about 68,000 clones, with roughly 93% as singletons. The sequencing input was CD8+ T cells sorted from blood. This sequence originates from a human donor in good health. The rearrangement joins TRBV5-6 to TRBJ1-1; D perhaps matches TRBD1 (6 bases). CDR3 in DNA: TGTGCCAGCAGCGGAGCTGCGGGGGGCTTCACTGAAGCTTTCTTT. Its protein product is CASSGAAGGFTEAFF. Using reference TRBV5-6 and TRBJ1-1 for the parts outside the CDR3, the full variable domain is DAGVTQSPTHLIKTRGQQVTLRCSPKSGHDTVSWYQQALGQGPQFIFQYYEEEERQRGNFPDRFSGHQFPNYSSELNVNALLLGDSALYLCASSGAAGGFTEAFFGQGTRLTVV.